This T cell receptor beta chain derives from a study of shared clonotypes between healthy human individuals. General study points: Naive subsets generally exceeded memory subsets in estimated richness.

An assay was performed, and its level was deep. Generated by immunoSEQ multiplex PCR, the TCRdb table keeps only in-frame clones and is missing some. The sample shows approximately 1,000,000 clones, 75% to 85% of them seen only once. About this clone: Its antigen is not identified. Different DNA sequences within this sample yield the same CDR3.

This CDR3 comprises 14 residues. CDR1 and CDR2 from the germline V gene are SGHRS and YFSETQ. With V trimmed by 4 bases and J by 7 bases, 5 bases remained unmatched. The sequence derives from a man in his late teens or twenties in good health. Some clones in this sample may be carry-over from other donors' samples. Material: memory CD4+ T cells from PBMCs. The sample's subset: CD45RA-negative fraction. The J gene is TRBJ1-5, the V gene TRBV5-1, with TRBD1 matching over 10 bases. Here the CDR3 DNA reads TGCGCCAGCAGCCCGGGACAGGGGATCCAGCCCCAGCATTTT. Its protein is CASSPGQGIQPQHF.